Listed below are T cell receptor beta chains from one sample, sequenced in a study of blood T cells in healthy people across ages. TCRdb re-called the 5' RACE reads through MiXCR, storing one row per CDR3 protein. The repertoire holds around 870,000 distinct CDR3 sequences, with more than 25% as singletons. The sample taken for sequencing was blood. The receptors originated from a woman aged 80 or over in good health. CDR3s include the opening cysteine and the closing phenylalanine or tryptophan. The D gene is left open where the match is weak. Rows may omit the clone size; those that give it use once, few, many or a size class.

d_gene: .; j_gene: TRBJ1-1; v_gene: TRBV7-2; abundance: few; CDR3nt: TGTGCCAGCAGCTTAGGACGGACGGTGAACACTGAAGCTTTCTTT; CDR3aa: CASSLGRTVNTEAFF
d_gene: .; j_gene: TRBJ2-4; v_gene: TRBV2; abundance: many; CDR3nt: TGTGCCAGCGGGAGGGGGGGCGACAAAAACATTCAGTACTTC; CDR3aa: CASGRGGDKNIQYF
d_gene: .; j_gene: TRBJ1-4; v_gene: TRBV7-9; abundance: .; CDR3nt: TGTGCCAGCAGCTTGATACAGGGAACTAATGAAAAACTGTTTTTT; CDR3aa: CASSLIQGTNEKLFF
d_gene: .; j_gene: TRBJ2-6; v_gene: TRBV12-3/TRBV12-4; abundance: .; CDR3nt: TGTGCCAGCAGCCCCTTGGGGGGAACTGGGGCCAACGTCCGGACTTTC; CDR3aa: CASSPLGGTGANVRTF
d_gene: .; j_gene: TRBJ1-1; v_gene: TRBV18; abundance: .; CDR3nt: TGTGCCAGCTCACCAGGGGGCCGAGTGAACACTGAAGCTTTCTTT; CDR3aa: CASSPGGRVNTEAFF
d_gene: .; j_gene: TRBJ1-6; v_gene: TRBV20-1; abundance: few; CDR3nt: TGCAGTGCTAGACCCGGGGGCCAGGGGATCAATTCACCCCTCCACTTT; CDR3aa: CSARPGGQGINSPLHF
d_gene: .; j_gene: TRBJ1-1; v_gene: TRBV12-3/TRBV12-4; abundance: few; CDR3nt: TGTGCCAGCATTCCTGCCGGGCAGGCCTTTACTGAAGCTTTCTTT; CDR3aa: CASIPAGQAFTEAFF
d_gene: TRBD2; j_gene: TRBJ2-7; v_gene: TRBV20-1; abundance: many; CDR3nt: TGCAGTGCTAGAGATTCGGCTAGCGGGCGCTACGAGCAGTACTTC; CDR3aa: CSARDSASGRYEQYF
d_gene: TRBD2; j_gene: TRBJ2-2; v_gene: TRBV11-3; abundance: .; CDR3nt: TGTGCCAGCAGCCCTGGACTAGCGGGGCAGAACACCGGGGAGCTGTTTTTT; CDR3aa: CASSPGLAGQNTGELFF
d_gene: TRBD2; j_gene: TRBJ2-7; v_gene: TRBV7-2; abundance: many; CDR3nt: TGTGCCAGCAGCGCCGGGACTAGCGGGTACGAGCAGTACTTC; CDR3aa: CASSAGTSGYEQYF
d_gene: TRBD2; j_gene: TRBJ2-3; v_gene: TRBV15; abundance: many; CDR3nt: TGTGCCACCAGCTCCTACGGGGGGGCCCAGACAGATACGCAGTATTTT; CDR3aa: CATSSYGGAQTDTQYF
d_gene: TRBD1; j_gene: TRBJ1-2; v_gene: TRBV5-1; abundance: many; CDR3nt: TGCGCCAGCAGCAATAACAGGGGACTCAACTATGGCTACACCTTC; CDR3aa: CASSNNRGLNYGYTF
d_gene: .; j_gene: TRBJ2-7; v_gene: TRBV12-3/TRBV12-4; abundance: .; CDR3nt: TGTGCCGGCAGTTTCAGGAAGGGCGAGCAGTACTTC; CDR3aa: CAGSFRKGEQYF
d_gene: .; j_gene: TRBJ1-5; v_gene: TRBV7-2; abundance: .; CDR3nt: TGTGCCAGCAGCTTATACGGGGGCCCTCAGCCCCAGCATTTT; CDR3aa: CASSLYGGPQPQHF
d_gene: .; j_gene: TRBJ2-1; v_gene: TRBV7-9; abundance: few; CDR3nt: TGTGCCAGCAGCTTAGTTATAGCGGGGGGACAGGGCAATGAGCAGTTCTTC; CDR3aa: CASSLVIAGGQGNEQFF
d_gene: TRBD1; j_gene: TRBJ2-6; v_gene: TRBV20-1; abundance: many; CDR3nt: TGCAGTGCTGAGGGACAGGAACTTAGATCTGGGGCCAACGTCCTGACTTTC; CDR3aa: CSAEGQELRSGANVLTF
d_gene: .; j_gene: TRBJ2-3; v_gene: TRBV5-1; abundance: many; CDR3nt: TGCGCCAGCATGCTCACAGGGATTCTCACAGATACGCAGTATTTT; CDR3aa: CASMLTGILTDTQYF
d_gene: TRBD1; j_gene: TRBJ1-2; v_gene: TRBV29-1; abundance: few; CDR3nt: TGCAGCCCTAGGACAGGCGCTCTCCCTAACTATGGCTACACCTTC; CDR3aa: CSPRTGALPNYGYTF
d_gene: .; j_gene: TRBJ1-2; v_gene: TRBV19; abundance: many; CDR3nt: TGTGCCAGTGGGGACACTCATAACTATGGCTACACCTTC; CDR3aa: CASGDTHNYGYTF
d_gene: .; j_gene: TRBJ2-1; v_gene: TRBV24-1; abundance: few; CDR3nt: TGTGCCACCAGTGATGGTCGGAGGGGGGGGGACAATGAGCAGTTCTTC; CDR3aa: CATSDGRRGGDNEQFF
d_gene: TRBD2; j_gene: TRBJ2-1; v_gene: TRBV20-1; abundance: .; CDR3nt: TGCAGTGCTATTAGCGGGGGGGGTGGGAATGAGCAGTTCTTC; CDR3aa: CSAISGGGGNEQFF
d_gene: TRBD2; j_gene: TRBJ2-5; v_gene: TRBV7-2; abundance: many; CDR3nt: TGTGCCAGCAGCTCCCGGCTAGCGGGGGGAAGGGAGACCCAGTACTTC; CDR3aa: CASSSRLAGGRETQYF
d_gene: .; j_gene: TRBJ1-1; v_gene: TRBV11-2; abundance: .; CDR3nt: TGTGCCAGCAGCTTTTTGGCAGGAGCGAACACTGAAGCTTTCTTT; CDR3aa: CASSFLAGANTEAFF
d_gene: TRBD1; j_gene: TRBJ1-2; v_gene: TRBV7-6; abundance: .; CDR3nt: TGTGCCAGCAGCCCCGGACAGGACGGGAACAATGGCTACACCTTC; CDR3aa: CASSPGQDGNNGYTF
d_gene: TRBD2; j_gene: TRBJ2-4; v_gene: TRBV5-1; abundance: many; CDR3nt: TGCGCCAGCAGCCCCGGGACTACCCTAGCCAAAAACATTCAGTACTTC; CDR3aa: CASSPGTTLAKNIQYF
d_gene: .; j_gene: TRBJ2-7; v_gene: TRBV6-1; abundance: few; CDR3nt: TGTGCCAGCAGTGAAATGGGGTGGCAGTACTTC; CDR3aa: CASSEMGWQYF
d_gene: .; j_gene: TRBJ2-1; v_gene: TRBV14; abundance: many; CDR3nt: TGTGCCAGCAGCCAAGTCCGGAATGAGCAGTTCTTC; CDR3aa: CASSQVRNEQFF
d_gene: .; j_gene: TRBJ2-7; v_gene: TRBV6-6; abundance: many; CDR3nt: TGTGCCAGCAGGCCAGGCGGGGCTGGGACCTACGAGCAGTACTTC; CDR3aa: CASRPGGAGTYEQYF
d_gene: .; j_gene: TRBJ2-3; v_gene: TRBV6-5; abundance: many; CDR3nt: TGTGCCAGCAGTTACGAGGGCAAAAGCACAGATACGCAGTATTTT; CDR3aa: CASSYEGKSTDTQYF
d_gene: TRBD2; j_gene: TRBJ2-2; v_gene: TRBV3-1; abundance: few; CDR3nt: TGTGCCAGCAGCCAAACTAGCGGGGGGTTCACCGGGGAGCTGTTTTTT; CDR3aa: CASSQTSGGFTGELFF
d_gene: TRBD1; j_gene: TRBJ1-1; v_gene: TRBV12-3/TRBV12-4; abundance: few; CDR3nt: TGTGCCAGCAGTTTATGGGGGACAGGGGCGACTGAAGCTTTCTTT; CDR3aa: CASSLWGTGATEAFF
d_gene: TRBD1; j_gene: TRBJ2-4; v_gene: TRBV20-1; abundance: .; CDR3nt: TGCAGTGCTGTTTTGGACAGGGAGCAGTACTTC; CDR3aa: CSAVLDREQYF
d_gene: TRBD1; j_gene: TRBJ1-1; v_gene: TRBV4-2; abundance: few; CDR3nt: TGTGCCAGCAGCGAATCGACAGGGGGCGATGAAGCTTTCTTT; CDR3aa: CASSESTGGDEAFF
d_gene: TRBD2; j_gene: TRBJ2-3; v_gene: TRBV2; abundance: many; CDR3nt: TGTGCCAGCAGTGGACTAGCGGGGGGGATAAATACGCAGTATTTT; CDR3aa: CASSGLAGGINTQYF
d_gene: TRBD2; j_gene: TRBJ2-1; v_gene: TRBV7-2; abundance: many; CDR3nt: TGTGCCAGCAGCTTGACTAGCGGGCGATACAATGAGCAGTTCTTC; CDR3aa: CASSLTSGRYNEQFF
d_gene: TRBD2; j_gene: TRBJ2-3; v_gene: TRBV12-3/TRBV12-4; abundance: .; CDR3nt: TGTGCCAGCAGCGGGGGGGCGGGTGCTACGCAGTATTTT; CDR3aa: CASSGGAGATQYF
d_gene: .; j_gene: TRBJ2-7; v_gene: TRBV5-1; abundance: many; CDR3nt: TGCGCCAGCAGGGCGACCCAGGAGGCGTGGGAGCAGTACTTC; CDR3aa: CASRATQEAWEQYF
d_gene: .; j_gene: TRBJ2-1; v_gene: TRBV11-3; abundance: many; CDR3nt: TGTGCCAGCAGCTTAGCCCCGGGTGAGCAGTTCTTC; CDR3aa: CASSLAPGEQFF
d_gene: TRBD2; j_gene: TRBJ2-3; v_gene: TRBV9; abundance: many; CDR3nt: TGTGCCAGCAGCGTAGGAAATAGCGGGAGCACAGATACGCAGTATTTT; CDR3aa: CASSVGNSGSTDTQYF
d_gene: .; j_gene: TRBJ2-1; v_gene: TRBV27; abundance: many; CDR3nt: TGTGCCAGCAGTATACAAGGTGATGAGCAGTTCTTC; CDR3aa: CASSIQGDEQFF
d_gene: .; j_gene: TRBJ2-1; v_gene: TRBV4-3; abundance: .; CDR3nt: TGCGCCAGCAGCCAAGGAGCGGGGGGACAGGTGCAGTTCTTC; CDR3aa: CASSQGAGGQVQFF
d_gene: .; j_gene: TRBJ1-2; v_gene: TRBV5-5; abundance: many; CDR3nt: TGTGCCAGCAGCCTACCCCCAGAGGAGGTATATGGCTACACCTTC; CDR3aa: CASSLPPEEVYGYTF
d_gene: TRBD1; j_gene: TRBJ2-7; v_gene: TRBV14; abundance: .; CDR3nt: TGTGCCAGCAGCCCTTATTGGACCCCCAGGGGGCACGAGCAGTACTTC; CDR3aa: CASSPYWTPRGHEQYF
d_gene: .; j_gene: TRBJ1-4; v_gene: TRBV6-5; abundance: .; CDR3nt: TGTGCCAGCAGTAGGGGACAATGGGAAAAACTGTTTTTT; CDR3aa: CASSRGQWEKLFF
d_gene: TRBD2; j_gene: TRBJ2-1; v_gene: TRBV11-2; abundance: many; CDR3nt: TGTGCCAGCAGCTTAGATCGGGGGATAGCGGGGGGACAGCAGTTCTTC; CDR3aa: CASSLDRGIAGGQQFF
d_gene: TRBD1; j_gene: TRBJ1-5; v_gene: TRBV6-2/TRBV6-3; abundance: many; CDR3nt: TGTGCCAGCAGGAGGACAGGGCGCATTCCCCAGCATTTT; CDR3aa: CASRRTGRIPQHF
d_gene: .; j_gene: TRBJ1-4; v_gene: TRBV20-1; abundance: .; CDR3nt: TGCAGTGCTAGAGTTCCATCGGGGCTTAATGAAAAACTGTTTTTT; CDR3aa: CSARVPSGLNEKLFF
d_gene: TRBD2; j_gene: TRBJ2-3; v_gene: TRBV12-3/TRBV12-4; abundance: .; CDR3nt: TGTGCCAGCAGTCCCTGGACTAGCGGTAGCACAGATACGCAGTATTTT; CDR3aa: CASSPWTSGSTDTQYF
d_gene: .; j_gene: TRBJ2-5; v_gene: TRBV30; abundance: .; CDR3nt: TGTGCCTGGTGGACAGAAAACCAAGAGACCCAGTACTTC; CDR3aa: CAWWTENQETQYF
d_gene: .; j_gene: TRBJ1-2; v_gene: TRBV9; abundance: .; CDR3nt: TGTGCCAGCAGCGTAGTGGTTGGACAGTCCGGGGGCTACACCTTC; CDR3aa: CASSVVVGQSGGYTF
d_gene: TRBD2; j_gene: TRBJ2-3; v_gene: TRBV10-3; abundance: .; CDR3nt: TGTGCCATCAGTGGGACTAGCGGGGCACATAGCACAGATACGCAGTATTTT; CDR3aa: CAISGTSGAHSTDTQYF
d_gene: .; j_gene: TRBJ2-6; v_gene: TRBV20-1; abundance: many; CDR3nt: TGCAGTGCTTGGGATGGTTACAGCCTCTCTGGGGCCAACGTCCTGACTTTC; CDR3aa: CSAWDGYSLSGANVLTF
d_gene: .; j_gene: TRBJ2-1; v_gene: TRBV6-6; abundance: few; CDR3nt: TGTGCCAGCAGTGTCCGGTACAGCTCCTACAATGAGCAGTTCTTC; CDR3aa: CASSVRYSSYNEQFF